Each of the 13 T cell receptor beta chains below was sequenced from the same sample in a study of breast tumors, draining lymph nodes, adjacent tissues. TCRdb re-called the multiplex PCR reads through MiXCR, storing one row per CDR3 protein. The sample yields approximately 52,000 distinct CDR3 sequences, around 40% seen once. The sequenced material came from breast tumor tissue. The receptors originated from a female donor with breast cancer. Some clones in this sample may be carry-over from other donors' samples.

The chain recombines TRBV7-2 with TRBJ1-1; the D is unclear. V was shortened by 1 base and J by 3 bases, with 12 bases between the two germline ends. Germline V gene lookup returns CDR1 SGHTA and CDR2 FQGNSA. The CDR3 is made up of 15 amino acids. In nucleotides, the CDR3 is TGTGCCAGCAGCTTAGATCCCCGGTTGGACACTGAAGCTTTCTTT. It encodes CASSLDPRLDTEAFF.

As for this clonotype: Its ends do not fully match the called genes, so a read error is possible. V usage is TRBV28 and J usage is TRBJ2-5, with D possibly being TRBD1 (6 bases). The CDR3 extends over 16 amino acids. Germline CDR1 and CDR2: MDHEN and SYDVKM. CDR3 nucleotides: TGTGCCAGCAGTTCGGGAAACAGGGTAAAGGGAGAGACCCAGCACTTC. The encoded protein is CASSSGNRVKGETQHF.

The rearrangement uses TRBV10-1 and TRBJ2-1, with TRBD2 matching 10 bases. This CDR3 is built from 14 residues. Per germline, CDR1 WNHNN and CDR2 SYGVQD (reference sequence). CDR3 amino acids: CASGRRRSYNEQFF. For the CDR3, the DNA is TGCGCTAGCGGGAGGAGGCGCTCCTACAATGAGCAGTTCTTC.

Ten or more counts support this clonotype. The V and J genes are TRBV9 and TRBJ2-2; 8 nucleotides agree with TRBD1. The V and J ends lost 3 bases and 7 bases, in that order; junction bases with no gene match: 8. The CDR3 spans 15 residues. The V gene's germline CDR1 is SGDLS and CDR2 YYNGEE. CDR3 loop: CASSESGGYGGELFF. DNA of the CDR3: TGTGCCAGCAGCGAATCAGGGGGCTACGGCGGGGAGCTGTTTTTT. The variable domain in full, with the rest retrieved from reference TRBV9 and TRBJ2-2, is DSGVTQTPKHLITATGQRVTLRCSPRSGDLSVYWYQQSLDQGLQFLIQYYNGEERAKGNILERFSAQQFPDLHSELNLSSLELGDSALYFCASSESGGYGGELFFGEGSRLTVL.

On this clonotype itself: Compared with germline, one end of the junction differs, possibly owing to a read error. The chain has TRBV27 and TRBJ1-2, with a possible D match to TRBD1 (5 bases). This CDR3 comprises 13 residues. Germline lookup yields CDR1 MNHEY and CDR2 SMNVEV (reference sequence). CDR3 in amino acids: CASSLGGDYGYAF. The CDR3 DNA sequence: TGTGCCAGCAGTTTAGGGGGGGACTATGGCTACGCCTTC.

The gene calls are TRBV2 and TRBJ2-7; perhaps TRBD2 as D (8 bases). The ends were cut back, 6 bases at V and 2 bases at J, with 20 bases in the middle. CDR3 length: 16 residues. CDR1 is SNHLY and CDR2 is FYNNEI in the germline V gene. The DNA of the CDR3 is TGTGCCAGCAGCCACGAACGTAGCGGGACAGCCTACGAGCAGTACTTC. Its protein is CASSHERSGTAYEQYF.

This clonotype was seen ten or more times. The rearrangement links TRBV7-8 to TRBJ2-7; D is possibly TRBD1 (6 bases). V was trimmed by 4 bases and J by 1 base, leaving 11 bases between them. CDR3 length: 14 residues. Germline assignment: CDR1 SGHVS and CDR2 FQNEAQ. DNA of the CDR3: TGTGCCAGCAGCTGGACGGACAGATCCTACGAGCAGTACTTC. Residues: CASSWTDRSYEQYF.

At least ten counts were recorded for this clonotype. This chain links TRBV7-2 with TRBJ2-1; TRBD1 agrees at 10 bases. This CDR3 is 15 amino acids long. Germline lookup yields CDR1 SGHTA and CDR2 FQGNSA. With 1 base clipped from V and 8 bases from J, the junction kept 5 bases outside the gene matches. The CDR3 sequence: CASSLDGQGVYEQFF. In DNA, the CDR3 is TGTGCCAGCAGCTTAGATGGACAGGGGGTATATGAGCAGTTCTTC. Full variable domain (outside the CDR3, taken from reference TRBV7-2 and TRBJ2-1): GAGVSQSPSNKVTEKGKDVELRCDPISGHTALYWYRQSLGQGLEFLIYFQGNSAPDKSGLPSDRFSAERTGGSVSTLTIQRTQQEDSAVYLCASSLDGQGVYEQFFGPGTRLTVL.

The chain combines TRBV2 with TRBJ1-5; D is ambiguous. Trimming shortened V by 2 bases and J by 2 bases, and 4 bases separated the two germline ends. Germline CDR1 and CDR2: SNHLY and FYNNEI. The CDR3 has 13 residues. The CDR3 bases are TGTGCCAGCAGTGAACAGGGCAATCAGCCCCAGCATTTT. Residues: CASSEQGNQPQHF.

This chain uses TRBV2 with TRBJ1-6, with unresolved D. Germline-derived CDR1 and CDR2 are SNHLY and FYNNEI. The germline V and J ends were trimmed by 8 bases and 0 bases, with 11 bases remaining between them. This CDR3 is built from 15 residues. CDR3 nucleotides: TGTGCCAGCCACAAACAAAGCTCCTATAATTCACCCCTCCACTTT. The encoded protein is CASHKQSSYNSPLHF.

Turning to this clonotype: Since a much larger clone is just one base distant, this may be a read error. The rearrangement uses TRBV6-5 and TRBJ2-6, with 10 bases matching TRBD1. There are 18 residues in the CDR3. The germline V gene has CDR1 MNHEY and CDR2 SVGAGI. J gave up 3 bases and V 2 bases, and 7 bases lay outside the gene matches. The CDR3 nucleotides read TGTGCCAGCAGTTACGGGACAGGGGTTGGGAGTGGGGCCAACGTCCTGACTTTC. This codes for CASSYGTGVGSGANVLTF.

This clonotype was seen repeatedly, ten times or more. This CDR3 reads CASHRTSGDTGELFF. The DNA for the CDR3 is TGCGCCAGCCATAGGACTAGCGGAGACACCGGGGAGCTGTTTTTT. The chain couples TRBV5-1 to TRBJ2-2; 10 bases agree with TRBD2. The germline V gene encodes CDR1 SGHRS and CDR2 YFSETQ. Trimming removed 7 bases from V and 3 bases from J; junction bases left unmatched: 6. The CDR3 has 15 amino acids.

This clonotype occurred many times. The rearrangement joins TRBV29-1 to TRBJ1-1; D gene ambiguous. The CDR3 has 13 amino acids. CDR1 is SQVTM and CDR2 is ANQGSEA in the germline V gene. V lost 7 bases and J 3 bases, leaving 15 bases between the germline ends. The CDR3 nucleotides read TGCAGCGCTCGGGTGGGGAGGGACACTGAAGCTTTCTTT. Its translation is CSARVGRDTEAFF.